These 29 T cell receptor beta chains originate from one sample sequenced in a study of blood T cell repertoires in COVID-19 (dated by TCRdb to the early 2020s). The library was built by means of the immunoSEQ multiplex PCR assay. What TCRdb holds here is the immuneACCESS table cut down to in-frame rearrangements. Part of the clones is not present; checked against another copy, under half of the missing clones reflect an unresolved V gene, and the others are unexplained. The sample table shows 150,000 or so clones, and 65% to 85% are seen once. The biggest ten clones account for about 5% of the sample. The sequencing input was PBMCs or T cells enriched from blood (not recorded which). These receptors all come from a woman aged 40-49 years with acute COVID-19.

The chain is built from TRBV5-5 and TRBJ2-3; 8 bases are a match to TRBD1. The CDR3 is 15 amino acids. The J segment lost 4 bases and the V segment lost 1 base, leaving 5 bases of the junction unmatched. The germline gives CDR1 SGHKS, CDR2 YYEKEE (reference sequence). The CDR3, as DNA: TGTGCCAGCAGCTTGCAGGGGGCAAGCTCAGATACGCAGTATTTT. Encoded protein: CASSLQGASSDTQYF.

The chain is built from TRBV27 and TRBJ2-7; D unresolved. The CDR3 length is 13 residues. CDR1 and CDR2 (germline): MNHEY, SMNVEV (reference sequence). The V end lost 1 base, the J end lost 3 bases, and 7 bases lay between the germline ends. The CDR3 protein is CASSLFYRYEQYF. The DNA of the CDR3 is TGTGCCAGCAGTTTATTCTATCGCTACGAGCAGTACTTC.

This clone appeared a single time. This rearrangement joins TRBV3-1 (or the pseudogene TRBV3-2) to TRBJ2-3; 8 nucleotides align to TRBD1. The CDR3 totals 12 residues. Trimming removed 3 bases from V and 9 bases from J; junction bases left unmatched: 2. Germline V gene lookup returns CDR1 LGHDT and CDR2 YNNKEL (reference sequence). The chain's CDR3 is CASSQDRVTQYF. CDR3 sequence (DNA): TGTGCCAGCAGCCAGGACAGGGTGACGCAGTATTTT.

The rearrangement joins TRBV29-1 to TRBJ1-2; weak D call: TRBD1 (5 bases). CDR1 SQVTM and CDR2 ANQGSEA come from the germline V gene. Trimming shortened V by 0 bases and J by 2 bases, and 10 bases separated the two germline ends. The CDR3 is 14 residues long. The chain's CDR3 is CSVEDRGRNYGYTF. DNA for the CDR3: TGCAGCGTTGAAGATAGGGGCAGGAACTATGGCTACACCTTC.

The chain links TRBV7-9 to TRBJ1-2, with D perhaps TRBD1 (6 bases). Trimming stripped 1 base from V and 1 base from J, with 10 bases between. Germline V lookup: CDR1 SEHNR, CDR2 FQNEAQ (reference sequence). The CDR3 contains 15 residues. This CDR3 is CASSLEGRGNYGYTF. The CDR3 DNA reads TGTGCCAGCAGCTTAGAGGGCAGGGGTAACTATGGCTACACCTTC.

This clone was recorded once. J is TRBJ1-1 and V is TRBV10-3, with TRBD1 matching 10 bases. With V trimmed by 0 bases and J by 14 bases, 6 bases remained unmatched. CDR1 is ENHRY and CDR2 is SYGVKD in the germline V gene. This CDR3 spans 13 amino acids. CDR3 DNA: TGTGCCATCAGTGAGTCGGACAGGGGGGGGCGGTTCTTT. Translated, it gives CAISESDRGGRFF.

This sequence joins TRBV7-3 and TRBJ1-2; D perhaps matches TRBD1 (6 bases). There are 13 residues in the CDR3. Trimming cost V 1 base and J 8 bases, with 11 bases left between them. Germline-derived CDR1 and CDR2 are SGHTA and FQGTGA. In nucleotides, the CDR3 is TGTGCCAGCAGCTTAAGCACAGGGAAGGGCTACACCTTC. Protein sequence: CASSLSTGKGYTF.

The chain employs TRBV5-1 and TRBJ2-5, with D possibly matching TRBD1 (5 bases). Trimming removed 4 bases from V and 2 bases from J, with 9 bases in between. The CDR3 has 13 residues. Per the germline V gene, CDR1 is SGHRS and CDR2 is YFSETQ. The CDR3 here is CASSQDRQETQYF. For the CDR3, the DNA is TGCGCCAGCAGCCAAGACAGACAAGAGACCCAGTACTTC. Drawing the rest from reference TRBV5-1 and TRBJ2-5, the complete variable domain is KAGVTQTPRYLIKTRGQQVTLSCSPISGHRSVSWYQQTPGQGLQFLFEYFSETQRNKGNFPGRFSGRQFSNSRSEMNVSTLELGDSALYLCASSQDRQETQYFGPGTRLLVL.

This clone came up a few times. This chain links TRBV4-1 with TRBJ2-7, with no clear D. The CDR3 has 18 amino acids. The germline CDR1 and CDR2 sequences are MGHRA and YSYEKL. V was clipped by 0 bases and J by 6 bases, with 24 bases between them. The CDR3 nucleotides read TGCGCCAGCAGCCAAGATTGGCCCCGAACGTTGAAAGTTGGCGAGCAGTACTTC. Its protein is CASSQDWPRTLKVGEQYF.

The chain couples TRBV7-9 to TRBJ2-4; the match to TRBD2 covers 10 bases. The germline V gene encodes CDR1 SEHNR and CDR2 FQNEAQ (reference sequence). With 2 bases clipped from V and 6 bases from J, the junction kept 10 bases outside the gene matches. The CDR3 totals 17 residues. CDR3 DNA: TGTGCCAGCAGCTTAAGCCTCGGACTAGCGGTGAGAAACATTCAGTACTTC. This translates into CASSLSLGLAVRNIQYF.

The V and J genes are TRBV30 and TRBJ1-1, with D possibly being TRBD1 (6 bases). The germline V gene encodes CDR1 GTSNPN and CDR2 SVGIG (reference sequence). The CDR3 contains 14 residues. Trimming cost V 0 bases and J 0 bases, with 8 bases left between them. CDR3 DNA: TGTGCCTGGAGTGTTCAGGGGATGAACACTGAAGCTTTCTTT. Translation gives CAWSVQGMNTEAFF.

The chain is built from TRBV30 and TRBJ2-3; possible D gene TRBD2, 5 bases. The CDR3 runs to 16 residues. The V end was cut by 3 bases, the J end by 0 bases, with 16 bases between. In germline, CDR1 is GTSNPN, CDR2 SVGIG (reference sequence). CDR3 sequence reads: CAWRRTGKSSTDTQYF. DNA of the CDR3: TGTGCCTGGAGACGTACCGGGAAATCTAGCACAGATACGCAGTATTTT.

V is TRBV9 and J is TRBJ2-2; D not resolved. Trimming took off 2 bases at V and 8 bases at J, with 10 bases between the two ends. The length of the CDR3 is 13 residues. CDR1 and CDR2 (germline): SGDLS, YYNGEE. The CDR3 DNA is TGTGCCAGCAGCGTCCAACTAAGGGGGGAGCTGTTTTTT. This encodes CASSVQLRGELFF.

The table lists this clone with a count of one. Compared with germline, one end of the junction differs, possibly owing to a read error. Other DNA sequences in the sample encode the same CDR3. This chain uses TRBV10-3 with TRBJ1-6; 9 bases match TRBD1. Germline CDR1 is ENHRY and CDR2 is SYGVKD. CDR3 length: 14 amino acids. CDR3 nucleotides: TGTGCTATCAGTGAGACAGGGGGGAATTCACCCCTCCACTTT. Protein product: CAISETGGNSPLHF.

The V and J genes are TRBV7-3 and TRBJ1-3, with 8 bases matching TRBD1. Trimming cost V 5 bases and J 4 bases; bases outside gene matches: 13. This CDR3 region has 17 residues. The germline gives CDR1 SGHTA, CDR2 FQGTGA. In DNA, the CDR3 is TGTGCCAGCAGCGCCCAACCCCACGGGACAGGAGGAAACACCATATATTTT. This gives the protein CASSAQPHGTGGNTIYF.

This chain joins TRBV15 and TRBJ2-3; 8 bases are a match to TRBD1. CDR1 and CDR2 (germline): LNHNV, YYDKDF (reference sequence). This CDR3 has 17 residues. J gave up 3 bases and V 2 bases, and 10 bases lay outside the gene matches. DNA for the CDR3: TGTGCCACCAGCAGACCGCTAATCGGGACAGGAACAGATACGCAGTATTTT. It encodes CATSRPLIGTGTDTQYF.

The CDR3: CASSPPGQQETQYF. CDR3 nucleotide sequence: TGTGCCAGCAGCCCGCCGGGACAGCAAGAGACCCAGTACTTC. The J gene is TRBJ2-5, the V gene TRBV7-9, with 7 bases fitting TRBD1. Trimming took 5 bases from V and 2 from J; bases not matched to a gene: 5. In germline, CDR1 is SEHNR, CDR2 FQNEAQ (reference sequence). This CDR3 contains 14 residues.

The CDR3 reads CASSLIKSSYTGELFF. Written as DNA, the CDR3 is TGTGCCAGCAGCCTGATCAAGTCTAGCTACACCGGGGAGCTGTTTTTT. V gene TRBV4-2 combines with J gene TRBJ2-2; D might be TRBD2 (5 bases). Germline V gives CDR1 LGHNA, CDR2 YNFKEQ. The CDR3 consists of 16 residues. Trimming pared 4 bases from V and 3 bases from J, leaving 15 bases between.

The rearrangement joins TRBV5-6 to TRBJ1-2; 7 bases line up with TRBD1. This CDR3 contains 14 residues. The J segment lost 5 bases and the V segment lost 2 bases, leaving 6 bases of the junction unmatched. Germline V gene lookup returns CDR1 SGHDT and CDR2 YYEEEE. DNA of the CDR3: TGTGCCAGCAGCTTCAGCCAGGGGGTGTATGGCTACACCTTC. This translates into CASSFSQGVYGYTF.

The chain joins TRBV6-6 to TRBJ2-7; 7 nucleotides match TRBD2. V shed 6 bases, J shed 2 bases, and the junction held 7 bases outside the gene matches. The length of the CDR3 is 14 residues. The germline V gene encodes CDR1 MNHNY and CDR2 SVGAGI (reference sequence). CDR3 in amino acids: CASRAGASTYEQYV. DNA of the CDR3: TGTGCCAGCAGGGCGGGAGCTTCAACCTACGAGCAGTACGTC.

The chain employs TRBV18 and TRBJ1-3; TRBD1 agrees at 7 bases. Germline V gene data show CDR1 as KGHSH and CDR2 as LQKENI. CDR3 size: 16 residues. Trimming took 4 bases from V and 0 from J; bases not matched to a gene: 6. The CDR3 sequence: CASSLGQSLSGNTIYF. The CDR3 DNA follows: TGTGCCAGCTCACTGGGACAGTCTCTCTCTGGAAACACCATATATTTT.

This chain links TRBV5-4 with TRBJ2-2; tentatively, D is TRBD1 (6 bases). This CDR3 contains 15 residues. The germline V gene encodes CDR1 SGHNT and CDR2 YYREEE (reference sequence). V lost 1 base and J 6 bases, leaving 13 bases between the germline ends. CDR3 DNA: TGTGCCAGCAGCTTGCTAACCCAGGGGTCCGGGGAGCTGTTTTTT. Amino acids: CASSLLTQGSGELFF.

The chain combines TRBV6-4 with TRBJ2-7; 12 nucleotides match TRBD2. The CDR3 is made up of 19 amino acids. Trimming cost V 0 bases and J 1 base; bases outside gene matches: 10. Germline V CDR1 and CDR2: MRHNA, SNTAGT. CDR3 sequence reads: CASSDSTASGRAVSYEQYV. For the CDR3, the DNA is TGTGCCAGCAGTGACTCTACGGCTAGCGGGAGGGCCGTATCCTACGAGCAGTACGTC.

V is TRBV4-2 and J is TRBJ1-2; D remains ambiguous. This CDR3 comprises 16 residues. Between the trimmed V and J ends, which lost 3 bases and 2 bases, there was a span of 16 bases. Germline CDR1 and CDR2: LGHNA and YNFKEQ. CDR3 DNA: TGTGCCAGCAGCCAGGGCGAAGCCCAGCCCAACTATGGCTACACCTTC. It translates to CASSQGEAQPNYGYTF.

This rearrangement joins TRBV5-4 to TRBJ1-2; no clear D. This CDR3 spans 16 amino acids. Germline values: CDR1 SGHNT, CDR2 YYREEE (reference sequence). V gave up 0 bases and J gave up 0 bases, with 12 bases separating them. This chain's CDR3 is CASSLGGGSTNYGYTF. The CDR3 DNA sequence: TGTGCCAGCAGCTTGGGGGGAGGCAGTACTAACTATGGCTACACCTTC.

The chain couples TRBV19 to TRBJ2-1, with 12 bases fitting TRBD2. The CDR3 has 15 amino acids. Germline V gives CDR1 LNHDA, CDR2 SQIVND (reference sequence). Trimming cost V 1 base and J 9 bases; bases outside gene matches: 4. CDR3 loop: CASSIGLAGEGEQFF. The CDR3 DNA reads as TGTGCCAGTAGTATAGGACTAGCGGGAGAGGGTGAGCAGTTCTTC. The full variable domain, rest sourced from reference TRBV19 and TRBJ2-1, is DGGITQSPKYLFRKEGQNVTLSCEQNLNHDAMYWYRQDPGQGLRLIYYSQIVNDFQKGDIAEGYSVSREKKESFPLTVTSAQKNPTAFYLCASSIGLAGEGEQFFGPGTRLTVL.

The V and J genes are TRBV5-6 and TRBJ1-2, with 9 bases fitting TRBD1. Germline values: CDR1 SGHDT, CDR2 YYEEEE. This CDR3 has 17 residues. Trimming at V came to 1 base and at J to 5 bases, leaving 12 bases not matched to a gene. The CDR3 nucleotides are TGTGCCAGCAGCTTGTTTCGGAAGGGACAGGGTGGATATGGCTACACCTTC. Translated, it gives CASSLFRKGQGGYGYTF.

The chain couples TRBV2 to TRBJ2-7; 7 nucleotides agree with TRBD1. The CDR3 sequence is 14 residues long. Germline assignment: CDR1 SNHLY and CDR2 FYNNEI. The J segment lost 5 bases and the V segment lost 6 bases, leaving 10 bases of the junction unmatched. In DNA, the CDR3 is TGTGCCAGCAGGAGGACAGGCTACCTGGACGAGCAGTACTTC. This encodes CASRRTGYLDEQYF. Looking up the rest from reference TRBV2 and TRBJ2-7 gives the full variable domain: EPEVTQTPSHQVTQMGQEVILRCVPISNHLYFYWYRQILGQKVEFLVSFYNNEISEKSEIFDDQFSVERPDGSNFTLKIRSTKLEDSAMYFCASRRTGYLDEQYFGPGTRLTVT.

The V and J genes are TRBV25-1 and TRBJ1-5; TRBD1 matches 10 bases. The CDR3 has 15 amino acids. Germline-derived CDR1 and CDR2 are MGHDK and SYGVNS. The V and J ends lost 4 bases and 5 bases, in that order; junction bases with no gene match: 5. This CDR3 reads CASSGLGTGDQPQHF. The CDR3 DNA follows: TGTGCCAGCAGTGGACTCGGGACAGGGGATCAGCCCCAGCATTTT.